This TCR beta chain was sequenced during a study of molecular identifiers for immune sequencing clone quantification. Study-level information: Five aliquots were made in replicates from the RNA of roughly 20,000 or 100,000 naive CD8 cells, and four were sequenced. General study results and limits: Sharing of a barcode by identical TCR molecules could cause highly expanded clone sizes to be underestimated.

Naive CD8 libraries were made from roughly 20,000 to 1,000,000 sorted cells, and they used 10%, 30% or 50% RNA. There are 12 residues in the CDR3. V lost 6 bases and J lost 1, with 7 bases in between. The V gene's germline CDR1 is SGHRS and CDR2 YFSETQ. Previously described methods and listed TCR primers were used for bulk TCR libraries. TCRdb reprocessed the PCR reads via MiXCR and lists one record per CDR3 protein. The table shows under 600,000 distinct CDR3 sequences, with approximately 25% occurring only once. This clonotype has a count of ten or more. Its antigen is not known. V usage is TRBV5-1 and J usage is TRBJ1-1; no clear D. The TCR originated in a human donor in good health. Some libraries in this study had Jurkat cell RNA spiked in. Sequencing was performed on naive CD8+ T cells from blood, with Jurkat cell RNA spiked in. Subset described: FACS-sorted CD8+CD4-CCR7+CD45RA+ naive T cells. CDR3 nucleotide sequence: TGCGCCAGCAACGGGCAGAACACTGAAGCTTTCTTT. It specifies CASNGQNTEAFF. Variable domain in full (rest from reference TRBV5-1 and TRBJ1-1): KAGVTQTPRYLIKTRGQQVTLSCSPISGHRSVSWYQQTPGQGLQFLFEYFSETQRNKGNFPGRFSGRQFSNSRSEMNVSTLELGDSALYLCASNGQNTEAFFGQGTRLTVV.